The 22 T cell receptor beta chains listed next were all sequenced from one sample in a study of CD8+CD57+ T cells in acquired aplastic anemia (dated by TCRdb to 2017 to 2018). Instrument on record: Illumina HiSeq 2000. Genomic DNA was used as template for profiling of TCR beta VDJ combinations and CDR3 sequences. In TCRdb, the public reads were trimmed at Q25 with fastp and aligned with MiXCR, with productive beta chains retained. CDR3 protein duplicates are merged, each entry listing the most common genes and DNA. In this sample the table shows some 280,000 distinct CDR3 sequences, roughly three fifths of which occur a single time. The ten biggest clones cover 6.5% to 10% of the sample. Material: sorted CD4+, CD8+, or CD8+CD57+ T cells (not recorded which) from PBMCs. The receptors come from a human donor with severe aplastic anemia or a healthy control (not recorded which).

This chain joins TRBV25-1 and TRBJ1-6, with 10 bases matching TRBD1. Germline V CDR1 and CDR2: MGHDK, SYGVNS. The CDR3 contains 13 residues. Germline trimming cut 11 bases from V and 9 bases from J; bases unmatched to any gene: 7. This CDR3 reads CACGGTGVSPLHF. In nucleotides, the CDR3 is TGTGCCTGCGGGGGGACAGGGGTTTCACCCCTCCACTTT.

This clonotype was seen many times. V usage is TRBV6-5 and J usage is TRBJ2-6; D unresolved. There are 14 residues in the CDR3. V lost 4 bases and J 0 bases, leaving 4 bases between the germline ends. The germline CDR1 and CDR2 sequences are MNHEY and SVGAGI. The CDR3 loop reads CASSSISGANVLTF. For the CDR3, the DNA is TGTGCCAGCAGTTCCATCTCTGGGGCCAACGTCCTGACTTTC.

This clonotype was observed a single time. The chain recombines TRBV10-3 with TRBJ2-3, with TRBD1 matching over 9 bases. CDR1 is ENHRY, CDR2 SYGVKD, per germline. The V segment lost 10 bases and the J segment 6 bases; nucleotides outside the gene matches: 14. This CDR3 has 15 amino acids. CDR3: CATTGGRQGEDTQYF. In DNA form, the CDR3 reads TGTGCCACCACCGGGGGACGACAGGGGGAGGATACGCAGTATTTT.

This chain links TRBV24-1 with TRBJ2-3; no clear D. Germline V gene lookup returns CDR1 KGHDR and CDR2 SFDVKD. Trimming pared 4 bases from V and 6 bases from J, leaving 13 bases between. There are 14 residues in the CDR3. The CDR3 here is CATSEVGVTDTQYF. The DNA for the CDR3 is TGTGCCACCAGTGAGGTCGGTGTTACCGATACGCAGTATTTT.

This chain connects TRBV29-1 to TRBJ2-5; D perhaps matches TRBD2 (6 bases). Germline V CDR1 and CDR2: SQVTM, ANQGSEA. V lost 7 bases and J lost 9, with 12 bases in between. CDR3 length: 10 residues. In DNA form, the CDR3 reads TGCAGCGCCGAGGAGGGGCCCCAGTACTTC. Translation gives CSAEEGPQYF.

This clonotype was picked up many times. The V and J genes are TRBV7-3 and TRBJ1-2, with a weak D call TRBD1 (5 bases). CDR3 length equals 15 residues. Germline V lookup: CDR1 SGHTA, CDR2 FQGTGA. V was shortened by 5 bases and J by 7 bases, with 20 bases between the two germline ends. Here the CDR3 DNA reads TGTGCCAGCAGCCTAGCGGGTGGGGGGATCGGTGGCTACACCTTC. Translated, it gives CASSLAGGGIGGYTF.

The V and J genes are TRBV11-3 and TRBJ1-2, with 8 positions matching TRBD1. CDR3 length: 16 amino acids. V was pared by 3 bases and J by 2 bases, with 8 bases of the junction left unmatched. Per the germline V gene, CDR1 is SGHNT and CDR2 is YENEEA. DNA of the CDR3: TGTGCCAGCAGCTTGTACCGGACAGGGCCGAACTATGGCTACACCTTC. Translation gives CASSLYRTGPNYGYTF.

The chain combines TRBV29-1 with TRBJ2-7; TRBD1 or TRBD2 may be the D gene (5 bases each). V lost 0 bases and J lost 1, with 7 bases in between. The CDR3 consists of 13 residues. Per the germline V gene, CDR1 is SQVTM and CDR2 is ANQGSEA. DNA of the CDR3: TGCAGCGTTGAAGATGAGGGGTCCTACGAGCAGTACTTC. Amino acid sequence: CSVEDEGSYEQYF.

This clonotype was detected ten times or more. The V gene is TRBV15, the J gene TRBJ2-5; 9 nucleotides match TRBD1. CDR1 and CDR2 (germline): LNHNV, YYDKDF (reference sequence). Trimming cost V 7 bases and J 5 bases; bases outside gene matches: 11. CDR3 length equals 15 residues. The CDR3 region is CATIPDRGVGETQYF. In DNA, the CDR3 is TGTGCCACCATCCCGGACAGGGGAGTAGGCGAGACCCAGTACTTC.

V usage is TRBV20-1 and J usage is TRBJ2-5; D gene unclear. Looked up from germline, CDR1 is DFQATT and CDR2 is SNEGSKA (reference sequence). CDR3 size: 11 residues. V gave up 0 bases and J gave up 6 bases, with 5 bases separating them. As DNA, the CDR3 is TGCAGTGCTAGAGATCTCCAGACCCAGTACTTC. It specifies CSARDLQTQYF.

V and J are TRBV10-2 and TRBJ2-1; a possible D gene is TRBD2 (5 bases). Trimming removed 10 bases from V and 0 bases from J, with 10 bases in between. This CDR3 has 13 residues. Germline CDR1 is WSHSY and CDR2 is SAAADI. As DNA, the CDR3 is TGCGCCACGATCCGGGACTCCTACAATGAGCAGTTCTTC. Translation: CATIRDSYNEQFF.

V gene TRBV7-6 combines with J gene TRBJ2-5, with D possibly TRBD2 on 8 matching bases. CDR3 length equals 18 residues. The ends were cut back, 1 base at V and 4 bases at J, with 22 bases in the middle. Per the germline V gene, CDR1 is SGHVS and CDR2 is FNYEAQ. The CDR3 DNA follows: TGTGCCAGCAGCTTAGAGAGGGGGCGAGCGGGGGAAGGAGAGACCCAGTACTTC. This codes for CASSLERGRAGEGETQYF.

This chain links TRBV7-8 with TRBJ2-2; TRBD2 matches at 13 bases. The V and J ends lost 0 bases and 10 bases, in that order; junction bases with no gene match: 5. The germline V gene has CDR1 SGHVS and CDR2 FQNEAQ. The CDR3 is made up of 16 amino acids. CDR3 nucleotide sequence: TGTGCCAGCAGCTTAGCGAAGGGACTAGCGGGAAAGGAGCTGTTTTTT. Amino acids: CASSLAKGLAGKELFF.

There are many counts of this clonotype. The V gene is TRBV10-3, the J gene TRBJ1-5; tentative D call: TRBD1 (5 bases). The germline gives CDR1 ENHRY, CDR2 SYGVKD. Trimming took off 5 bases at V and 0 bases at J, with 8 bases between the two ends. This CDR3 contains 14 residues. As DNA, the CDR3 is TGTGCCATCAGTAGGGACGGTAGCAATCAGCCCCAGCATTTT. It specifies CAISRDGSNQPQHF.

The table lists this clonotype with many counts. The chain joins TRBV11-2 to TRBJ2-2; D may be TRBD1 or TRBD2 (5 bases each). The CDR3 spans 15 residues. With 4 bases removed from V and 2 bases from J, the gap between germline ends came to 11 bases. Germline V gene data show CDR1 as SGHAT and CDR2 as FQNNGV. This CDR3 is CASSSRGHNTGELFF. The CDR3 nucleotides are TGTGCCAGCAGCTCTCGGGGCCATAACACCGGGGAGCTGTTTTTT.

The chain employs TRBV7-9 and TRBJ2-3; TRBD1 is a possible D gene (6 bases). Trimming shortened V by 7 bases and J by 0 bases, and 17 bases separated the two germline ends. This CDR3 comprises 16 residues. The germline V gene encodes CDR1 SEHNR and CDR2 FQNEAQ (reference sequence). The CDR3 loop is CASTDGTPFSTDTQYF. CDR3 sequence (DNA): TGTGCCAGCACTGACGGGACACCTTTTAGCACAGATACGCAGTATTTT.

CDR3 in amino acids: CSASWGANVLTF. CDR3 DNA sequence: TGCAGTGCTAGCTGGGGGGCCAACGTCCTGACTTTC. The chain joins TRBV20-1 to TRBJ2-6; D is unresolved. Germline-derived CDR1 and CDR2 are DFQATT and SNEGSKA (reference sequence). The CDR3 contains 12 residues. Trimming took off 3 bases at V and 4 bases at J, with 4 bases between the two ends.

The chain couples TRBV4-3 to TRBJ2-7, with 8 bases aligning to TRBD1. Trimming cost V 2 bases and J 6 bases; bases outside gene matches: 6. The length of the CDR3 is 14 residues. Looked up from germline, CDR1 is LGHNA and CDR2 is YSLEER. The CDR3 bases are TGCGCCAGCAGCCAATGGACAGGGATCGCCGAGCAGTACTTC. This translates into CASSQWTGIAEQYF.

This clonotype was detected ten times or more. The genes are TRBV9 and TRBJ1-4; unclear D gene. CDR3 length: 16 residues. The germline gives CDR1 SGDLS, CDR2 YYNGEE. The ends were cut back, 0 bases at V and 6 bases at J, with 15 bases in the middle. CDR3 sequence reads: CASSVALDPPYEKLFF. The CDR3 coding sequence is TGTGCCAGCAGCGTAGCTTTAGATCCGCCCTATGAAAAACTGTTTTTT. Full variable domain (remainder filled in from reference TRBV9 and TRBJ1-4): DSGVTQTPKHLITATGQRVTLRCSPRSGDLSVYWYQQSLDQGLQFLIQYYNGEERAKGNILERFSAQQFPDLHSELNLSSLELGDSALYFCASSVALDPPYEKLFFGSGTQLSVL.

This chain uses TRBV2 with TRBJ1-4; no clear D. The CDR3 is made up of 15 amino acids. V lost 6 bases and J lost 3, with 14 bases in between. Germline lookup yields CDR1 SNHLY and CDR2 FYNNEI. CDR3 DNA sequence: TGTGCCAGCAGCTTAGACCCCTGGGCTAATGAAAAACTGTTTTTT. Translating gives CASSLDPWANEKLFF. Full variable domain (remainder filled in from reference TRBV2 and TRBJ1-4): EPEVTQTPSHQVTQMGQEVILRCVPISNHLYFYWYRQILGQKVEFLVSFYNNEISEKSEIFDDQFSVERPDGSNFTLKIRSTKLEDSAMYFCASSLDPWANEKLFFGSGTQLSVL.

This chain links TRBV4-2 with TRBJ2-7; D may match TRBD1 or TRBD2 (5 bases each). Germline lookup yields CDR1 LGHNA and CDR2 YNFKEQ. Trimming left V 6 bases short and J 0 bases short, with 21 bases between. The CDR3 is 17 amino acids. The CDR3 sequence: CASSSPARDGGSYEQYF. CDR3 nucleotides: TGTGCCAGCAGTTCTCCCGCTCGGGACGGAGGCTCCTACGAGCAGTACTTC.

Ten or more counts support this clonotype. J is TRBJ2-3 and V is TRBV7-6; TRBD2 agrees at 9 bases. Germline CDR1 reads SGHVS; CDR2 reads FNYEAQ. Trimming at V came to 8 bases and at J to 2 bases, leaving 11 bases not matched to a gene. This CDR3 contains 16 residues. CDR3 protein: CASAPSAGGDTDTQYF. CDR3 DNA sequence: TGTGCCAGCGCCCCATCGGCGGGGGGGGACACAGATACGCAGTATTTT.